This T cell receptor beta chain was retrieved from a study of CD8 T cells in ankylosing spondylitis. General study results and limits: Disease-linked clones reportedly concentrated significantly in matched ankylosing spondylitis synovial fluid. Prior work had noted some motif variants in reactive arthritis blood and synovial fluid. It appeared that ankylosing spondylitis blood was characterized by a TCR beta motif of fewer than 10 highly homologous variants.

Germline loops: CDR1 DFQATT, CDR2 SNEGSKA (reference sequence). Trimming left V 5 bases short and J 8 bases short, with 15 bases between. This CDR3 region has 12 residues. This clonotype was counted many times. Its antigen is as yet unknown. The authors made TCR beta libraries by quantitative 5'-RACE with molecular barcodes. TCRdb independently ran MiXCR on the 5' RACE reads; one entry per CDR3 protein. The sample carries about 130,000 distinct CDR3 sequences, around 7.9% recorded once. The TCR comes from a female donor with ankylosing spondylitis or in good health (not recorded which). Sequencing was carried out using blood, either unsorted or a sorted T cell fraction (not recorded which). V usage is TRBV20-1 and J usage is TRBJ1-1; D is possibly TRBD1 (5 bases). The CDR3 loop is CSAEFQTAEAFF. The CDR3 DNA sequence: TGCAGTGCTGAATTTCAGACAGCAGAAGCTTTCTTT.